These T cell receptor beta chains were read from a single sample in a study of blood T cells in healthy people across ages. TCRdb recomputed calls from the 5' RACE reads with MiXCR, one row per CDR3 protein. The sample lists over 1,500,000 distinct CDR3 sequences; 39% were seen once. Specimen: blood. These receptors originate from a human donor in good health. Both conserved end residues are part of each CDR3. D genes are given only for firm matches. Clone size is shown for a subset of rows, as once, few, many or a class of expanded clone.

v_call,d_call,clone_size,j_call,cdr3_nt,cdr3_aa
TRBV28,.,.,TRBJ2-1,TGTGCCAGCCAATCTCCTCAGAGCAATGAGCAGTTCTTC,CASQSPQSNEQFF
TRBV21-1,.,once,TRBJ2-7,TGTGCCAGCAGCATCCTGGGACAGGGGGCTTTCTTGGAGGTCTCCTACGAGCAGTACTTC,CASSILGQGAFLEVSYEQYF
TRBV5-6,TRBD2,.,TRBJ2-1,TGTGCCAGCAGAATGGGAGGGGTGGGAAACGGTGAGCAGTTCTTC,CASRMGGVGNGEQFF
TRBV6-2/TRBV6-3,.,.,TRBJ2-7,TGTGCCAGCAGTTTCCGGGACGCGGGATCCTACGAGCAGTACTTC,CASSFRDAGSYEQYF
TRBV12-3/TRBV12-4,.,.,TRBJ2-2,TGTGCCAGCAGAGGGGTGGCAACCGGGGAGCTGTTTTTT,CASRGVATGELFF
TRBV27,.,few,TRBJ2-7,TGTGCCAGCAGTTTAGCCGGGACAACGGGCAACGAGCAGTACTTC,CASSLAGTTGNEQYF
TRBV15,.,.,TRBJ1-2,TGTGCCACCAGCAGAGACATGAGACGGCGTCGGGGCTACACCTTC,CATSRDMRRRRGYTF
TRBV7-3,.,.,TRBJ2-1,TGTGCCAGCAGCTTCAGGGGTACCTCCTACAATGAGCAGTTCTTC,CASSFRGTSYNEQFF
TRBV7-2,.,.,TRBJ2-5,TGTGCCAGCGGCCCCCGCGGACTCCGGGGGAAGACCCAGTACTTC,CASGPRGLRGKTQYF
TRBV12-3/TRBV12-4,.,.,TRBJ1-1,TGTGGGGCCGGGCTGGAGGGGGGGAACACTGAAGCTTTCTTT,CGAGLEGGNTEAFF
TRBV28,.,.,TRBJ1-5,TGTGCCAGCAGGGCCCGTCAGCCCCAGCATTTT,CASRARQPQHF
TRBV7-2,TRBD1,.,TRBJ1-2,TGTGCCAGCAGCCCAGTGGGACAGCTACTAACAAAGAACTATGGCTACACCTTC,CASSPVGQLLTKNYGYTF
TRBV2,TRBD2,.,TRBJ2-6,TGTGCCAGCAGTGGGGGAGGGAATGGGGCCAACGTCCTGACTTTC,CASSGGGNGANVLTF
TRBV27,TRBD1,few,TRBJ1-1,TGTGCCAGCAGTTTCCACAGGGGTACTGAAGCTTTCTTT,CASSFHRGTEAFF
TRBV20-1,TRBD2,few,TRBJ2-1,TGCAGTGCTAGAGGCCAGCGGGGGGGCTCCTACAATGAGCAGTTCTTC,CSARGQRGGSYNEQFF
TRBV7-8,.,.,TRBJ1-2,TGTGCCAGCAGCTTAGCGCGGGTCTGTGGCTACACCTTC,CASSLARVCGYTF
TRBV20-1,TRBD2,.,TRBJ2-1,TGCAGTGCTAGGACCAAGGGTGTAGCGGGGCTATACAATGAGCAGTTCTTC,CSARTKGVAGLYNEQFF
TRBV3-1,.,.,TRBJ2-5,TGTGCCAGCAGCTTCGGGGGCGCGAGAGAGACCCAGTACTTC,CASSFGGARETQYF
TRBV20-1,TRBD2,.,TRBJ2-7,TGCAGTGCTAGACGGACTAGAACTAATTACGAGCAGTACTTC,CSARRTRTNYEQYF
TRBV6-6,.,.,TRBJ1-1,TGTGCCAGCAGTAGAACGAAACAGCGGAACACTGAAGCTTTCTTT,CASSRTKQRNTEAFF
TRBV29-1,.,.,TRBJ1-2,TGCAGCGTTTCAGGGTTCGGAGGCTACACCTTC,CSVSGFGGYTF
TRBV7-9,.,.,TRBJ1-2,TGTGCCAGCACCCTAGGGAGTTTTAACTATGGCTACACCTTC,CASTLGSFNYGYTF
TRBV7-9,.,.,TRBJ1-1,TGTGCCAGCAGCTTAGTCGAAGTCGGGGAGGTAGGGACTGAAGCTTTCTTT,CASSLVEVGEVGTEAFF
TRBV3-1,TRBD2,.,TRBJ2-1,TGTGCCAGCAGCCAAGATCCGGGGGGGATCTCCTACAATGAGCAGTTCTTC,CASSQDPGGISYNEQFF
TRBV4-3,.,.,TRBJ2-6,TGCGCCAGCAGCCAAGACAGAGTAAGAACGGGGGCCAACGTCCTGACTTTC,CASSQDRVRTGANVLTF